In this sample, the clone carrying this T cell receptor (beta chain) turned up a few times. Its antigen is as yet unknown. Expressed TCRB transcripts got sequenced, as all isolated RNA was reverse transcribed. Data came from immunoSEQ multiplex PCR; TCRdb stores just in-frame clones and leaves some out. Of hundreds of thousands of clones in the sample, 30% are singletons; the top ten hold around 0.065%. The data originate from a study of beta chain features in type 1 diabetes. Study as a whole: Patient and healthy donor groups were alike in age, gender and cell yields. General observations from the study: Cells expressing TCR highly could be over-represented by cDNA sequencing.

The germline gives CDR1 SGHRS, CDR2 YFSETQ. The CDR3 consists of 15 residues. The V and J ends lost 4 bases and 9 bases, in that order; junction bases with no gene match: 13. Every donor had blood drawn once into heparin, approximately 0.11 L on average. Sorted populations all had greater than 95% purity. This chain connects TRBV5-1 to TRBJ2-3; TRBD1 matches at 8 bases. The sequenced sample was naive CD4+ T cells from blood. The receptor was isolated from a man aged 18-30 years in good health. The CDR3 protein is CASSLGQGMVETQYF. CDR3 DNA sequence: TGCGCCAGCAGCCTCGGACAGGGTATGGTCGAGACGCAGTATTTT.